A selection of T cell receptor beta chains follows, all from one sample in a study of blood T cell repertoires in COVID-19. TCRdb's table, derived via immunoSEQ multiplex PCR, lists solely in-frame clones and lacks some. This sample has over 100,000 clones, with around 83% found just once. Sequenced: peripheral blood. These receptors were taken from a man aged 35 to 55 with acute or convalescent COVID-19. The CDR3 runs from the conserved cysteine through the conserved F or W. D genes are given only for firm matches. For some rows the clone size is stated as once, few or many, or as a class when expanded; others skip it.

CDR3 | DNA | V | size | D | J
CASVTSDSYEQYF | TGTGCCAGCGTTACTAGCGACTCCTACGAGCAGTACTTC | TRBV2 | . | TRBD2 | TRBJ2-7
CASSVQGSPHSPLHF | TGTGCCAGCAGCGTTCAGGGGTCACCCCATTCACCCCTCCACTTT | TRBV9 | . | . | TRBJ1-6
CASRGLAGETDTQYF | TGCGCCAGCAGGGGGCTGGCGGGAGAAACAGATACGCAGTATTTT | TRBV5-1 | . | TRBD2 | TRBJ2-3
CSASWGRRAFF | TGCAGTGCTTCGTGGGGCCGGAGAGCTTTCTTT | TRBV20-1 | once | . | TRBJ1-1
CSVGQGPADTQYF | TGCAGCGTAGGACAGGGCCCAGCAGATACGCAGTATTTT | TRBV29-1 | . | TRBD1 | TRBJ2-3
CASRKDRGPDTQYF | TGTGCCAGCAGGAAGGACAGGGGCCCAGATACGCAGTATTTT | TRBV6-5 | . | TRBD1 | TRBJ2-3
CASSPGDYGYTF | TGTGCCAGCAGTCCCGGGGACTATGGCTACACCTTC | TRBV6-5 | once | . | TRBJ1-2
CASSLFRDRGRGNYGYTF | TGTGCCAGCAGTTTATTCCGGGACAGGGGCCGGGGTAACTATGGCTACACCTTC | TRBV28 | . | TRBD1 | TRBJ1-2
CASSEDRASYEQYF | TGCGCCAGCAGCGAGGACAGGGCCTCCTACGAGCAGTACTTC | TRBV5-1 | . | TRBD1 | TRBJ2-7
CASRARDYIADTQYF | TGTGCCAGCAGGGCCAGGGACTACATAGCAGATACGCAGTATTTT | TRBV2 | . | TRBD2 | TRBJ2-3
CASSANRGYEQYF | TGCGCCAGCAGCGCTAACAGGGGCTACGAGCAGTACTTC | TRBV5-1 | . | TRBD1 | TRBJ2-7
CASSLEVSGANVLTF | TGTGCCAGTAGCCTGGAGGTTTCCGGGGCCAACGTCCTGACTTTC | TRBV19 | . | . | TRBJ2-6
CASSEGNTNTGELFF | TGTGCCAGCAGTGAGGGCAACACGAACACCGGGGAGCTGTTTTTT | TRBV2 | few | . | TRBJ2-2
CASSSTGDEGYTF | TGCGCCAGCAGCTCGACAGGGGATGAAGGCTACACCTTC | TRBV5-1 | few | TRBD1 | TRBJ1-2
CASSRPGQTDRDSNQPQHF | TGTGCCAGCAGTCGGCCGGGACAGACAGACCGTGATAGCAATCAGCCCCAGCATTTT | TRBV6-6 | once | TRBD1 | TRBJ1-5
CAAGTSSFDEQFF | TGTGCCGCCGGGACTAGTAGTTTCGATGAGCAGTTCTTC | TRBV2 | . | TRBD2 | TRBJ2-1
CASSFTGWANNEKLFF | TGTGCCAGCAGTTTCACTGGTTGGGCCAATAATGAAAAACTGTTTTTT | TRBV28 | . | . | TRBJ1-4
CSVGGQWSTEAFF | TGCAGCGTGGGGGGACAGTGGTCCACTGAAGCTTTCTTT | TRBV29-1 | . | TRBD1 | TRBJ1-1
CASSEFGRGRGQPQHF | TGTGCCAGCAGTGAGTTTGGCAGGGGACGAGGGCAGCCCCAGCATTTT | TRBV2 | . | . | TRBJ1-5
CASSAVTGELFF | TGTGCCAGCAGCGCAGTCACCGGGGAGCTGTTTTTT | TRBV7-9 | . | . | TRBJ2-2
CASREPGLTRGEQFF | TGTGCCAGCAGGGAGCCGGGACTGACCCGGGGTGAGCAGTTCTTC | TRBV28 | . | . | TRBJ2-1
CASRATGFYGYTF | TGTGCCAGCAGAGCCACAGGGTTCTATGGCTACACCTTC | TRBV6-6 | few | . | TRBJ1-2
CASSPGTGNYGYTF | TGTGCCAGCTCACCAGGGACAGGCAACTATGGCTACACCTTC | TRBV18 | . | TRBD1 | TRBJ1-2
CASSVGGGVQGQFF | TGTGCCAGCTCGGTAGGCGGGGGGGTACAAGGGCAGTTCTTC | TRBV6-5 | . | TRBD2 | TRBJ2-1
CASSLALPGGGGNSPLHF | TGCGCCAGCAGCCTCGCCCTTCCAGGGGGAGGAGGTAATTCACCCCTCCACTTT | TRBV4-3 | few | TRBD1 | TRBJ1-6
CASSLGGGGSDTQYF | TGCGCCAGCAGCTTGGGAGGCGGGGGCTCGGATACGCAGTATTTT | TRBV5-1 | . | . | TRBJ2-3
CASRGLAGLYEQYF | TGTGCCAGCCGCGGACTAGCGGGACTTTACGAGCAGTACTTC | TRBV6-5 | . | TRBD2 | TRBJ2-7
CAWSPGLAGVYEQYF | TGTGCCTGGAGTCCGGGACTAGCGGGAGTGTACGAGCAGTACTTC | TRBV30 | . | TRBD2 | TRBJ2-7
CATSRLRTSRNKETQYF | TGTGCCACCAGCAGACTTCGAACTAGCAGGAATAAGGAGACCCAGTACTTC | TRBV15 | . | . | TRBJ2-5